These 22 T cell receptor beta chains were sequenced from one sample in a study of blood T cell repertoires in COVID-19. The data were produced by immunoSEQ multiplex PCR, yet TCRdb's version contains in-frame clones alone and is incomplete. This sample carries 200,000 to 250,000 clones, 80% of them seen once, and the ten largest clones take about 7.2%. Sequenced material: peripheral blood. The receptors originated from an older woman with acute or convalescent COVID-19.

Here the CDR3 reads CASSLVIAGTRETQYF. CDR3 nucleotide sequence: TGCGCCAGCAGCTTGGTAATAGCGGGAACGAGGGAGACCCAGTACTTC. The V call is TRBV5-1, the J call TRBJ2-5; TRBD2 aligns across 8 bases. V was clipped by 0 bases and J by 5 bases; unmatched bases: 9. CDR3 length equals 16 residues. Germline CDR1 reads SGHRS; CDR2 reads YFSETQ.

The chain is built from TRBV24-1 and TRBJ1-2; the D gene is possibly TRBD1 (5 bases). CDR1 and CDR2 (germline): KGHDR, SFDVKD. V lost 1 base to trimming and J lost 6 bases, with 17 bases between them. The CDR3 is 16 residues long. CDR3 sequence: CATSDFSCPGYDGYTF. The CDR3 DNA follows: TGTGCCACCAGTGATTTCTCCTGCCCAGGGTATGATGGCTACACCTTC.

The V and J genes are TRBV2 and TRBJ2-7; D possibly corresponds to TRBD1 (5 bases). The CDR3 sequence is 11 residues long. The germline V gene encodes CDR1 SNHLY and CDR2 FYNNEI. Deletions cut 7 bases from V and 6 bases from J, with 10 bases between. CDR3 loop: CASKGFGEQYF. In DNA, the CDR3 is TGTGCCAGCAAGGGGTTCGGCGAGCAGTACTTC.

This clone has a single count. The chain employs TRBV5-1 and TRBJ2-3; 7 bases match TRBD2. The V gene end was trimmed by 6 bases and the J gene end by 2 bases; junction bases not matched to a gene: 6. Germline V gives CDR1 SGHRS, CDR2 YFSETQ. This CDR3 is 14 amino acids long. CDR3: CASNGGDSTDTQYF. The CDR3 DNA reads as TGCGCCAGCAATGGGGGGGATTCCACAGATACGCAGTATTTT.

The V gene is TRBV5-4, the J gene TRBJ2-3; D may be TRBD1 (6 bases). The CDR3 has 14 amino acids. Germline CDR1 is SGHNT and CDR2 is YYREEE (reference sequence). V was clipped by 4 bases and J by 2 bases, with 11 bases between them. Written as DNA, the CDR3 is TGTGCCAGCAGCCAACAGGGTTCCACAGATACGCAGTATTTT. Its translation: CASSQQGSTDTQYF.

This chain links TRBV2 with TRBJ2-2, with 9 bases identical to TRBD1. Germline V gives CDR1 SNHLY, CDR2 FYNNEI. Unmatched junction bases numbered 17, after V lost 8 bases and J lost 4 bases. CDR3 length equals 18 residues. The CDR3 protein is CASLGQIQGAFSTGELFF. CDR3 DNA sequence: TGTGCCAGCCTAGGACAGATACAGGGGGCCTTCAGCACCGGGGAGCTGTTTTTT.

The chain couples TRBV7-2 to TRBJ2-7, with D possibly TRBD2 on 7 matching bases. The CDR3 is 15 residues long. CDR1 is SGHTA, CDR2 FQGNSA, per germline. V lost 1 base and J 2 bases, leaving 12 bases between the germline ends. The CDR3 protein is CASSLEGGGPYEQYF. DNA for the CDR3: TGTGCCAGCAGCTTAGAGGGGGGGGGCCCCTACGAGCAGTACTTC.

The chain employs TRBV12-3 or TRBV12-4 and TRBJ1-2; D is possibly TRBD1 (6 bases). The V and J ends lost 11 bases and 5 bases respectively, with 15 bases between them. The CDR3 is made up of 12 amino acids. CDR3 residues: CACSRGRYGYTF. The CDR3 DNA follows: TGTGCCTGCTCCAGGGGTCGGTATGGCTACACCTTC.

The chain combines TRBV6-5 with TRBJ2-3; 11 positions match TRBD2. Germline CDR1 and CDR2: MNHEY and SVGAGI. Trimming took 2 bases from V and 4 from J; bases not matched to a gene: 5. The CDR3 runs 16 residues. The CDR3 nucleotides read TGTGCCAGCAGTTACACGGGACTAGCGGCCGCAGATACGCAGTATTTT. This gives the protein CASSYTGLAAADTQYF.

The chain is built from TRBV25-1 and TRBJ2-2; 11 bases align to TRBD2. The CDR3 length is 14 residues. Germline CDR1 and CDR2: MGHDK and SYGVNS. Trimming removed 6 bases from V and 3 bases from J; junction bases left unmatched: 0. CDR3 nucleotides: TGTGCCAGCAGGACTAGCGGGGACACCGGGGAGCTGTTTTTT. Protein sequence: CASRTSGDTGELFF.

This rearrangement joins TRBV30 to TRBJ2-3; 10 bases align to TRBD1. Germline CDR1 and CDR2: GTSNPN and SVGIG (reference sequence). The CDR3 has 13 residues. J gave up 8 bases and V 4 bases, and 6 bases lay outside the gene matches. The CDR3 DNA reads TGTGCCTGGACCGGACAGGGGGGAGGTACGCAGTATTTT. This codes for CAWTGQGGGTQYF. Complete variable domain (other parts from reference TRBV30 and TRBJ2-3): SQTIHQWPATLVQPVGSPLSLECTVEGTSNPNLYWYRQAAGRGLQLLFYSVGIGQISSEVPQNLSASRPQDRQFILSSKKLLLSDSGFYLCAWTGQGGGTQYFGPGTRLTVL.

The chain is built from TRBV9 and TRBJ2-1; 8 bases are shared with TRBD2. The CDR3 consists of 15 residues. Germline CDR1 and CDR2: SGDLS and YYNGEE. The V and J ends lost 4 bases and 4 bases, in that order; junction bases with no gene match: 7. The CDR3: CASSPTSGTYNEQFF. CDR3 DNA sequence: TGTGCCAGCAGCCCAACTAGCGGCACGTACAATGAGCAGTTCTTC. The full variable domain, rest sourced from reference TRBV9 and TRBJ2-1, is DSGVTQTPKHLITATGQRVTLRCSPRSGDLSVYWYQQSLDQGLQFLIQYYNGEERAKGNILERFSAQQFPDLHSELNLSSLELGDSALYFCASSPTSGTYNEQFFGPGTRLTVL.

This chain links TRBV30 with TRBJ2-7; 7 bases agree with TRBD2. Losses at the gene ends were 0 bases for V and 0 bases for J; bases not matched to a gene: 11. Germline values: CDR1 GTSNPN, CDR2 SVGIG (reference sequence). CDR3 length equals 17 residues. CDR3 residues: CAWSVILASGLSYEQYF. The CDR3 bases are TGTGCCTGGAGTGTTATCCTGGCTAGCGGCCTCTCCTACGAGCAGTACTTC.

The chain is built from TRBV3-1 (or the pseudogene TRBV3-2) and TRBJ2-5; TRBD2 might be the D (7 bases). V was clipped by 6 bases and J by 4 bases, with 18 bases between them. Germline CDR1 reads LGHDT; CDR2 reads YNNKEL (reference sequence). This CDR3 comprises 15 residues. The CDR3 DNA reads TGTGCCAGCAGGCCCCGGGGGGCGGTGGGAGAGACCCAGTACTTC. This sequence encodes CASRPRGAVGETQYF.

This sequence joins TRBV3-1 (or the pseudogene TRBV3-2) and TRBJ2-7, with D perhaps TRBD1 (5 bases). The germline gives CDR1 LGHDT, CDR2 YNNKEL (reference sequence). With 0 bases removed from V and 12 bases from J, the gap between germline ends came to 12 bases. The CDR3 contains 12 residues. In DNA, the CDR3 is TGTGCCAGCAGCCAAGAGGCAGGGATGCGGTACTTC. Translation gives CASSQEAGMRYF.

In DNA form, the CDR3 reads TGTGCCAGCACCGGGACAGGTCCCTCTGGGGCCAACGTCCTGACTTTC. Translation gives CASTGTGPSGANVLTF. The rearrangement uses TRBV9 and TRBJ2-6, with 8 bases matching TRBD1. The germline V gene has CDR1 SGDLS and CDR2 YYNGEE. There are 16 residues in the CDR3. J lost 0 bases, V lost 6 bases, and 5 bases had no gene match.

Only a few counts were recorded for this clone. The rearrangement links TRBV30 to TRBJ1-5; TRBD1 might be the D (6 bases). Per germline, CDR1 GTSNPN and CDR2 SVGIG (reference sequence). Trimming removed 7 bases at V and 4 bases at J, with 11 bases between. The CDR3 is 12 amino acids. CDR3 amino acids: CASGQPNQPQHF. CDR3 in DNA: TGTGCCTCCGGACAGCCTAATCAGCCCCAGCATTTT.

The J gene is TRBJ2-7, the V gene TRBV9, with 9 nucleotides matching TRBD2. Germline loops: CDR1 SGDLS, CDR2 YYNGEE. J lost 7 bases, V lost 4 bases, and 12 bases had no gene match. This CDR3 is built from 15 residues. The CDR3 nucleotides read TGTGCCAGCAGCCCTCGAGCGGGGGGCCCGCGGGAGCAGTACTTC. Protein sequence: CASSPRAGGPREQYF.

The chain employs TRBV7-8 and TRBJ2-7; 8 positions match TRBD2. Germline values: CDR1 SGHVS, CDR2 FQNEAQ. The junction had 9 bases not matched to a gene; V was cut back by 5 bases and J by 0 bases. This CDR3 is 16 amino acids long. The CDR3 region is CASSPNTGTSSYEQYF. The CDR3 region has the DNA TGTGCCAGCAGCCCTAATACCGGGACTAGCTCCTACGAGCAGTACTTC. Based on the CDR3 plus reference TRBV7-8 and TRBJ2-7, the full variable domain is GAGVSQSPRYKVAKRGQDVALRCDPISGHVSLFWYQQALGQGPEFLTYFQNEAQLDKSGLPSDRFFAERPEGSVSTLKIQRTQQEDSAVYLCASSPNTGTSSYEQYFGPGTRLTVT.

The V call is TRBV7-6, the J call TRBJ2-7; 7 nucleotides align to TRBD1. The CDR3 is 16 residues long. After removal of 1 base from V and 6 bases from J, the junction contained 12 bases not matched to a gene. The germline V gene encodes CDR1 SGHVS and CDR2 FNYEAQ. The CDR3 region is CASSLGQGRMAGEQYF. Written as DNA, the CDR3 is TGTGCCAGCAGCTTAGGACAGGGAAGGATGGCCGGCGAGCAGTACTTC.

This chain joins TRBV9 and TRBJ1-3; D not resolved. Germline assignment: CDR1 SGDLS and CDR2 YYNGEE. V lost 0 bases and J 4 bases, leaving 5 bases between the germline ends. The CDR3 is made up of 13 amino acids. The CDR3: CASSVDSGNTIYF. The DNA for the CDR3 is TGTGCCAGCAGCGTAGACTCCGGAAACACCATATATTTT.

V is TRBV14 and J is TRBJ1-1, with a possible D match to TRBD1 (6 bases). Germline V gives CDR1 SGHDN, CDR2 FVKESK. Trimming took 3 bases from V and 8 from J, leaving 34 bases between them. The CDR3 is 20 residues long. The CDR3 protein is CASSHLKSRGIEQAGLEAFF. The CDR3 bases are TGTGCCAGCAGCCATCTAAAGAGCAGGGGAATCGAACAAGCGGGGCTCGAAGCTTTCTTT.